This passage covers 29 T cell receptor beta chains from one sample sequenced in a study of blood T cell repertoires in COVID-19. Libraries were prepared by immunoSEQ multiplex PCR; TCRdb keeps only in-frame clonotypes and omits some of them. Of about 81,000 clones listed, about 91% are singletons. The sequencing sample was made of peripheral blood. These receptor sequences come from a woman over 75 with acute or convalescent COVID-19.

The J gene is TRBJ2-1, the V gene TRBV11-3; 12 bases are shared with TRBD2. Germline V gene lookup returns CDR1 SGHNT and CDR2 YENEEA. This CDR3 has 18 amino acids. J lost 5 bases, V lost 1 base, and 9 bases had no gene match. The DNA for the CDR3 is TGTGCCAGCAGCTTAGGACTAGCGGGAGCCTGGTTCAACAATGAGCAGTTCTTC. The encoded protein is CASSLGLAGAWFNNEQFF.

This clone was found a few times. V and J are TRBV6-2 or TRBV6-3 and TRBJ2-3; D is possibly TRBD2 (6 bases). Germline assignment: CDR1 MNHEY and CDR2 SVGEGT. V dropped 0 bases and J dropped 8 bases, with 9 bases sitting between them. The CDR3 is 13 amino acids. The CDR3 protein is CASSYSKAGTQYF. The DNA for the CDR3 is TGTGCCAGCAGTTACTCGAAAGCGGGTACGCAGTATTTT.

This clone was observed a single time. The chain joins TRBV6-5 to TRBJ1-5; D is ambiguous. The CDR3 runs to 12 residues. The V end was cut by 5 bases, the J end by 4 bases, with 6 bases between. Germline V gene data show CDR1 as MNHEY and CDR2 as SVGAGI. The CDR3 DNA is TGTGCCAGCAGTATCTATAATCAGCCCCAGCATTTT. Its protein product is CASSIYNQPQHF.

V usage is TRBV3-1 (or the pseudogene TRBV3-2) and J usage is TRBJ1-2; the D gene is possibly TRBD1 (5 bases). This CDR3 has 15 residues. Germline CDR1 LGHDT, CDR2 YNNKEL (reference sequence). V shed 0 bases and J shed 7 bases, with 15 bases lying between them. CDR3 nucleotide sequence: TGTGCCAGCAGCCAAGATGGAGAAGGGGTTAGTGGCTACACCTTC. Residues: CASSQDGEGVSGYTF.

The chain is built from TRBV6-2 or TRBV6-3 and TRBJ2-1, with 8 bases that match TRBD2. The CDR3 totals 17 residues. Trimming cost V 2 bases and J 4 bases; bases outside gene matches: 10. Per germline, CDR1 MNHEY and CDR2 SVGEGT. In DNA, the CDR3 is TGTGCCAGCAGTTACGACCGGCGGGGGGACCCTTACAATGAGCAGTTCTTC. Amino acids: CASSYDRRGDPYNEQFF.

The genes are TRBV9 and TRBJ1-6; TRBD1 matches 9 bases. V shed 4 bases, J shed 9 bases, and the junction held 8 bases outside the gene matches. The CDR3 loop spans 15 amino acids. CDR1 and CDR2 from the germline V gene are SGDLS and YYNGEE. The CDR3 coding sequence is TGTGCCAGCAGCCCACCGGGACAGGGCGGTTCACCCCTCCACTTT. Protein sequence: CASSPPGQGGSPLHF.

The J gene is TRBJ2-2, the V gene TRBV13; possible D gene TRBD1, 5 bases. CDR3 length: 15 amino acids. In germline, CDR1 is PRHDT, CDR2 FYEKMQ (reference sequence). V lost 2 bases, J lost 4 bases, and 11 bases lay in between. The CDR3 spells CASSLRQRFTGELFF. The CDR3 coding sequence is TGTGCCAGCAGCTTAAGACAGCGTTTCACCGGGGAGCTGTTTTTT.

The count of this clone is one. The rearrangement joins TRBV14 to TRBJ2-3, with D hard to call. The CDR3 loop spans 11 amino acids. The V and J ends lost 4 bases and 5 bases respectively, with 4 bases between them. Germline values: CDR1 SGHDN, CDR2 FVKESK. CDR3 amino acids: CASSLRDTQYF. The CDR3 bases are TGTGCCAGCAGCCTGAGAGATACGCAGTATTTT.

This chain connects TRBV19 to TRBJ1-3; tentatively, D is TRBD1 (6 bases). Per the germline V gene, CDR1 is LNHDA and CDR2 is SQIVND (reference sequence). This CDR3 contains 15 residues. The V and J ends lost 2 bases and 0 bases respectively, with 8 bases between them. This CDR3 reads CASSIRTVSGNTIYF. The DNA of the CDR3 is TGTGCCAGTAGTATACGGACAGTCTCTGGAAACACCATATATTTT.

This rearrangement joins TRBV7-3 to TRBJ2-3, with TRBD2 identical over 7 bases. The CDR3 is 15 amino acids. Germline CDR1 is SGHTA and CDR2 is FQGTGA. J was trimmed by 5 bases and V by 5 bases; bases with no gene match: 10. The CDR3 here is CASSLQAGRGDTQYF. The CDR3 DNA reads TGTGCCAGCAGCCTCCAAGCGGGACGAGGAGATACGCAGTATTTT. Full variable domain (rest looked up from reference TRBV7-3 and TRBJ2-3): GAGVSQTPSNKVTEKGKYVELRCDPISGHTALYWYRQSLGQGPEFLIYFQGTGAADDSGLPNDRFFAVRPEGSVSTLKIQRTERGDSAVYLCASSLQAGRGDTQYFGPGTRLTVL.

The V and J genes are TRBV18 and TRBJ1-6; 7 nucleotides line up with TRBD1. Germline loops: CDR1 KGHSH, CDR2 LQKENI. The CDR3 sequence is 17 residues long. The V segment lost 2 bases and the J segment 10 bases; nucleotides outside the gene matches: 14. The CDR3 protein is CASSPLPRTGLFSPLHF. The CDR3, as DNA: TGTGCCAGCTCACCATTACCAAGGACAGGCCTATTCTCACCCCTCCACTTT.

V gene TRBV4-2 combines with J gene TRBJ2-3, with TRBD1 matching over 8 bases. V lost 0 bases and J lost 1; bases outside the gene matches: 3. CDR3 length equals 16 residues. The germline V gene encodes CDR1 LGHNA and CDR2 YNFKEQ. DNA for the CDR3: TGTGCCAGCAGCCAAGAAATCAGGGGGCGCACAGATACGCAGTATTTT. Translation: CASSQEIRGRTDTQYF.

V is TRBV5-4 and J is TRBJ2-6; TRBD1 matches at 7 bases. Germline V lookup: CDR1 SGHNT, CDR2 YYREEE (reference sequence). Trimming took 4 bases from V and 1 from J; bases not matched to a gene: 11. The CDR3 is made up of 18 amino acids. CDR3 DNA sequence: TGTGCCAGCAGCAGGCCGGGACAGAGATTATCTGGGGCCAACGTCCTGACTTTC. As protein: CASSRPGQRLSGANVLTF.

The J gene is TRBJ2-2, the V gene TRBV25-1; 11 nucleotides line up with TRBD2. The germline V gene encodes CDR1 MGHDK and CDR2 SYGVNS. The trim removed 4 bases at V and 7 bases at J, leaving 8 bases unmatched. This CDR3 is 16 amino acids long. The CDR3 coding sequence is TGTGCCAGCAGTGGCAGTAGCGGGGGGGCGGTCGGGGAGCTGTTTTTT. Its translation is CASSGSSGGAVGELFF.

The chain joins TRBV30 to TRBJ2-1, with 9 bases that match TRBD2. The V and J ends lost 0 bases and 3 bases, in that order; junction bases with no gene match: 6. CDR3 length equals 16 residues. Germline CDR1 and CDR2: GTSNPN and SVGIG (reference sequence). In DNA, the CDR3 is TGTGCCTGGAGTGTATCAGCGGGAGGTATCTACAATGAGCAGTTCTTC. Translation gives CAWSVSAGGIYNEQFF.

This clone was detected only a few times. The chain employs TRBV28 and TRBJ2-1, with unresolved D. Germline V gene sequence: CDR1 MDHEN, CDR2 SYDVKM. CDR3 length equals 12 residues. V was pared by 6 bases and J by 12 bases, with 15 bases between. CDR3 sequence: CASSPSQDRQFF. The CDR3 DNA sequence: TGTGCCAGCAGCCCAAGTCAGGATCGGCAGTTCTTC. Full variable domain (outside the CDR3, taken from reference TRBV28 and TRBJ2-1): DVKVTQSSRYLVKRTGEKVFLECVQDMDHENMFWYRQDPGLGLRLIYFSYDVKMKEKGDIPEGYSVSREKKERFSLILESASTNQTSMYLCASSPSQDRQFFGPGTRLTVL.

The gene calls are TRBV5-4 and TRBJ2-7, with a weak D call TRBD2 (5 bases). With 0 bases removed from V and 2 bases from J, the gap between germline ends came to 12 bases. CDR1 SGHNT and CDR2 YYREEE come from the germline V gene (reference sequence). The CDR3 totals 15 residues. The CDR3 sequence is CASSLDLASTYEQYF. CDR3 bases: TGTGCCAGCAGCTTGGATCTAGCTTCAACCTACGAGCAGTACTTC.

The chain carries TRBV6-5 and TRBJ1-5, with D perhaps TRBD1 (6 bases). Deletions cut 6 bases from V and 4 bases from J, with 16 bases between. This CDR3 is 15 amino acids long. Germline CDR1 and CDR2: MNHEY and SVGAGI. CDR3 loop: CASRDFDRHNQPQHF. CDR3 bases: TGTGCCAGCAGAGACTTCGACAGGCATAATCAGCCCCAGCATTTT.

The chain combines TRBV5-1 with TRBJ2-7; D unresolved. The CDR3 is made up of 13 amino acids. Germline V gene lookup returns CDR1 SGHRS and CDR2 YFSETQ. V lost 4 bases, J lost 3 bases, and 11 bases lay in between. Here the CDR3 reads CASSHPGSYEQYF. The CDR3 coding sequence is TGCGCCAGCAGCCACCCTGGCAGCTACGAGCAGTACTTC.

The chain recombines TRBV5-6 with TRBJ1-2; D possibly corresponds to TRBD1 (6 bases). The V gene's germline CDR1 is SGHDT and CDR2 YYEEEE. The CDR3 consists of 15 residues. V lost 6 bases, J lost 3 bases, and 18 bases lay in between. The DNA for the CDR3 is TGTGCCAGCACCATCCCTCGCAGGGGAGACTATGGCTACACCTTC. Its translation: CASTIPRRGDYGYTF.

The chain employs TRBV7-2 and TRBJ2-1, with 15 positions matching TRBD2. The CDR3 runs 17 residues. The V gene's germline CDR1 is SGHTA and CDR2 FQGNSA. J gave up 6 bases and V 6 bases, and 9 bases lay outside the gene matches. The CDR3: CASSYRTSGGGSNEQFF. The CDR3 DNA follows: TGTGCCAGCAGTTATCGGACTAGCGGGGGGGGTTCCAATGAGCAGTTCTTC.

This chain joins TRBV9 and TRBJ2-2; D ambiguous. Germline lookup yields CDR1 SGDLS and CDR2 YYNGEE. The CDR3 has 16 residues. Deletions cut 2 bases from V and 0 bases from J, with 11 bases between. The CDR3 here is CASSVRSSPNTGELFF. The CDR3 DNA sequence: TGTGCCAGCAGCGTTAGGAGTTCTCCGAACACCGGGGAGCTGTTTTTT.

This clone was counted between two and nine times. The chain carries TRBV27 and TRBJ1-5, with TRBD1 matching over 7 bases. Germline V gene data show CDR1 as MNHEY and CDR2 as SMNVEV (reference sequence). This CDR3 is 16 amino acids long. V dropped 5 bases and J dropped 2; count of bases not matched to a gene: 9. The CDR3 sequence: CASSTITGVGNQPQHF. In nucleotides, the CDR3 is TGTGCCAGCAGTACTATTACAGGGGTTGGCAATCAGCCCCAGCATTTT.

This chain joins TRBV6-5 and TRBJ1-5; 8 bases are shared with TRBD1. The germline CDR1 and CDR2 sequences are MNHEY and SVGAGI. The CDR3 sequence is 14 residues long. With V trimmed by 8 bases and J by 2 bases, 5 bases remained unmatched. The CDR3 sequence is CASSQGAGNQPQHF. DNA of the CDR3: TGTGCCAGCTCGCAGGGGGCGGGCAATCAGCCCCAGCATTTT.

The chain is built from TRBV7-2 and TRBJ1-6, with a possible D match to TRBD1 (6 bases). V was shortened by 10 bases and J by 7 bases, with 17 bases between the two germline ends. CDR3 length: 14 residues. Germline V gene data show CDR1 as SGHTA and CDR2 as FQGNSA. The CDR3 loop reads CATGNRQENSPLHF. The CDR3 nucleotides read TGTGCCACGGGGAATCGACAGGAAAATTCACCCCTCCACTTT.

J is TRBJ2-2 and V is TRBV19; 8 nucleotides match TRBD2. Per germline, CDR1 LNHDA and CDR2 SQIVND (reference sequence). This CDR3 is 12 amino acids long. The DNA for the CDR3 is TGTGCGTCGGGGGGGGCCACCGGGGAGCTGTTTTTT. Its protein is CASGGATGELFF.

This chain uses TRBV11-1 with TRBJ2-1; 7 nucleotides line up with TRBD2. The CDR3 runs to 16 residues. With 5 bases clipped from V and 2 bases from J, the junction kept 9 bases outside the gene matches. Germline-derived CDR1 and CDR2 are SGHAT and FQDESV (reference sequence). The CDR3 sequence is CASSERVGTTYNEQFF. The CDR3 nucleotides read TGTGCCAGCAGCGAGCGAGTCGGGACTACCTACAATGAGCAGTTCTTC.

The chain employs TRBV5-5 and TRBJ1-5; D perhaps matches TRBD1 (6 bases). Germline CDR1 is SGHKS and CDR2 is YYEKEE (reference sequence). V was shortened by 6 bases and J by 6 bases, with 13 bases between the two germline ends. The CDR3 is made up of 13 amino acids. CDR3 sequence: CASTAGAGQPQHF. The DNA for the CDR3 is TGTGCCAGCACCGCAGGGGCAGGTCAGCCCCAGCATTTT. Full variable domain (rest looked up from reference TRBV5-5 and TRBJ1-5): DAGVTQSPTHLIKTRGQQVTLRCSPISGHKSVSWYQQVLGQGPQFIFQYYEKEERGRGNFPDRFSARQFPNYSSELNVNALLLGDSALYLCASTAGAGQPQHFGDGTRLSIL.

The chain links TRBV28 to TRBJ2-6, with 8 bases aligning to TRBD1. Germline CDR1 reads MDHEN; CDR2 reads SYDVKM. With V trimmed by 6 bases and J by 3 bases, 7 bases remained unmatched. This CDR3 contains 16 residues. The CDR3, as DNA: TGTGCCAGCAGACGGACAGGGAGAGGTGGGGCCAACGTCCTGACTTTC. It codes for CASRRTGRGGANVLTF.